Reported below is one TCR beta chain. A few counts support this clone. It has no known antigen specificity. The record has no base qualities; no much larger clone is one base away. Trimming removed 6 bases from V and 1 base from J; the gene matches leave 5 bases unexplained. The CDR3 spans 14 residues, from the cysteine through the phenylalanine. CDR3 DNA only is kept here, 42 bases in frame from base 1. The germline V gene provides CDR1 MNHNS and CDR2 SASEGT. The method was the immunoSEQ multiplex PCR assay. The authors' analysis ran thus. A statistical classification framework was developed to diagnose cytomegalovirus status using the catalog of TCR beta chain sequences. This is the immuneACCESS table as TCRdb keeps it, with only in-frame sequences that have V and J called. A part of the clones is gone; compared with another copy, unresolved V genes explain less than half, and the rest is unexplained. That table supplies the V and J calls and clone size; D and trimming were determined from the DNA. The sample data list fewer than 200,000 clones, and roughly nine tenths of these were observed just once. About a tenth of the sample is in the top ten clones.

The data were taken from a study of cytomegalovirus exposure and HLA in healthy donors (TCRdb year 2017). In the study overall: The 650 to 800 repertoires of the first cohort and the 110 or so validation repertoires were produced on the same platform, according to a later analysis. The study aimed to test whether cataloging public T cell receptors could reveal signatures of past pathogen exposure. To predict cytomegalovirus infection status, the study brought together high-throughput TCR immunosequencing, statistical association of individual TCRs with disease status, and machine learning. Besides the first cohort of about 730 subjects, a separate validation cohort made up of 120 different subjects was used.

The donors belonged to the validation cohort of over a hundred subjects, which was separate from the approximately 700-subject first cohort. Overall results and qualifications from the work: In vitro tests confirmed that a few of the cytomegalovirus-associated TCR beta chains recognize cytomegalovirus antigens. Most TCR sequences were seen in very few donors, while some public TCRs were found in many individuals. According to the authors, the approach could potentially be generalized to other disease states and immunological phenotypes. A later analysis had no HLA typing for the validation cohort, so co-occurrence there was scored across all 120 repertoires. In a later analysis, TCRs clustered in the first cohort were found to also tend to co-occur in the 120 or so validation repertoires, with 94% of cluster scores above 0. The classifier was reported to diagnose cytomegalovirus status with high specificity and sensitivity in both the original cohort and the validation cohort. In the study, approximately 150 TCR beta chains were listed as associated with cytomegalovirus.

The receptor's source is a woman aged 18-30 years in good health and CMV-seropositive. The sequencing sample was made of PBMCs. The chain uses TRBV6-1 and TRBJ2-5, with TRBD1 identical over 7 junction bases. The sequenced DNA is TGTGCCAGCAGACTAGGGACAGTCCAAGAGACCCAGTACTTC. Translated, this is CASRLGTVQETQYF.